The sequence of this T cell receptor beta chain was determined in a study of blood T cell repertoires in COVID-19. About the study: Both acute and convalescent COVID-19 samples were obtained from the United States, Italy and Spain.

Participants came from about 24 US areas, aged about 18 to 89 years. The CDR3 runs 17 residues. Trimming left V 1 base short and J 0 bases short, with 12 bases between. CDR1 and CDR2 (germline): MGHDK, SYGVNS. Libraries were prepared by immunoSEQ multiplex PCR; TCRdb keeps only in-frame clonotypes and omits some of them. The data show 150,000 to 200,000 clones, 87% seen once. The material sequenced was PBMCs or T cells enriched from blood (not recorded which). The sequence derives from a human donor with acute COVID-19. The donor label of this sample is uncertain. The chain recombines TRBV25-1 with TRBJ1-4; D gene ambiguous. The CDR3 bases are TGTGCCAGCAGTGAATGGGTAGGGAGGACAACTAATGAAAAACTGTTTTTT. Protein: CASSEWVGRTTNEKLFF.